The next 5 T cell receptor beta chains were all read from a single sample in a study of shared clonotypes between healthy human individuals. Here immunoSEQ multiplex PCR was the method, and the copy in TCRdb shows in-frame clones only, minus some. The data show approximately 2,300,000 clones, under 95% seen once. The sample taken for sequencing was naive CD4+ T cells from PBMCs. Subset noted: CD45RA+ positively selected. Receptor source: a man younger than 30 in good health. Some clones in this sample may be carry-over from other donors' samples.

The V gene is TRBV21-1, the J gene TRBJ1-2. TRBV21-1 is a recognized pseudogene. The CDR3 covers 19 residues. The CDR3 is CASSKARSGGYGGLNGYTF. The CDR3 DNA is TGTGCCAGCAGCAAAGCTCGAAGCGGTGGGTACGGTGGACTTAATGGCTACACCTTC.

This chain links TRBV7-3 with TRBJ2-1; D assignment may be TRBD1 or TRBD2 (5 bases each). Trimming took off 2 bases at V and 5 bases at J, with 13 bases between the two ends. The germline gives CDR1 SGHTA, CDR2 FQGTGA. This CDR3 has 15 residues. The CDR3 sequence is CASSLSPGPNNEQFF. DNA of the CDR3: TGTGCCAGCAGCTTATCCCCGGGGCCTAACAATGAGCAGTTCTTC.

This chain uses TRBV5-5 with TRBJ1-2; D might be TRBD1 (5 bases). Per the germline V gene, CDR1 is SGHKS and CDR2 is YYEKEE (reference sequence). The germline V and J ends were trimmed by 3 bases and 5 bases, with 8 bases remaining between them. The CDR3 totals 12 residues. The CDR3 region is CASSWDSYGYTF. DNA of the CDR3: TGTGCCAGCAGCTGGGACTCTTATGGCTACACCTTC.

V gene TRBV28 combines with J gene TRBJ2-6; possible D gene TRBD1, 6 bases. V was trimmed by 4 bases and J by 2 bases, leaving 15 bases between them. CDR1 is MDHEN and CDR2 is SYDVKM in the germline V gene. The CDR3 has 17 residues. CDR3 residues: CASSSRLTGTGANVLTF. In nucleotides, the CDR3 is TGTGCCAGCAGTTCCCGATTAACAGGGACTGGGGCCAACGTCCTGACTTTC.

The CDR3 bases are TGTGCCAGCAGCTTAGTCGGTCGGCCTAGCACAGATACGCAGTATTTT. This gives the protein CASSLVGRPSTDTQYF. The chain is built from TRBV7-2 and TRBJ2-3; D not certain. V was clipped by 1 base and J by 0 bases, with 11 bases between them. CDR3 length: 16 amino acids. Per the germline V gene, CDR1 is SGHTA and CDR2 is FQGNSA.